This is a list of T cell receptor beta chains from one sample in a study of blood T cell repertoires in COVID-19. Measured with immunoSEQ multiplex PCR; TCRdb has only the in-frame clones, and not every one. The sample carries roughly 120,000 clones, about 92% recorded once. Specimen: peripheral blood. The receptors originated from a man in his 60s with COVID-19, enrolled during active disease. The CDR3 runs from the conserved cysteine through the conserved F or W. Each record gives: V gene, J gene, clone size, D gene, CDR3 protein, CDR3 DNA. D genes are given only for firm matches. Clone sizes are given selectively: once, few, many, or a class where the clone is expanded.

V: TRBV24-1; J: TRBJ2-3; size: NA; D: NA; CDR3: CATSVGADTQYF; DNA: TGTGCCACCAGTGTCGGGGCAGATACGCAGTATTTT
V: TRBV19; J: TRBJ2-1; size: NA; D: NA; CDR3: CASSISLDNEQFF; DNA: TGTGCCAGTAGTATTTCACTAGACAATGAGCAGTTCTTC
V: TRBV5-6; J: TRBJ1-1; size: NA; D: TRBD1; CDR3: CASSLLDRGRNTEAFF; DNA: TGTGCCAGCAGCTTGCTTGACAGGGGGCGGAACACTGAAGCTTTCTTT
V: TRBV3-1/TRBV3-2; J: TRBJ1-4; size: NA; D: TRBD1; CDR3: CASSHLHDRDEKLFF; DNA: TGTGCCAGCAGCCATCTTCACGACAGGGATGAAAAACTGTTTTTT
V: TRBV5-1; J: TRBJ2-1; size: NA; D: NA; CDR3: CASQMGANIGEQFF; DNA: TGCGCCAGCCAGATGGGGGCAAACATCGGTGAGCAGTTCTTC
V: TRBV6-2/TRBV6-3; J: TRBJ1-2; size: NA; D: NA; CDR3: CASSFGDRGYTF; DNA: TGTGCCAGCAGTTTCGGGGATAGGGGCTACACCTTC
V: TRBV7-9; J: TRBJ1-2; size: NA; D: TRBD1; CDR3: CASSLSAATGGHYGYTF; DNA: TGTGCCAGCAGCTTATCGGCAGCGACAGGGGGCCACTATGGCTACACCTTC
V: TRBV6-2/TRBV6-3; J: TRBJ1-5; size: NA; D: NA; CDR3: CASSSTGGNQPQHF; DNA: TGTGCCAGCAGTTCAACAGGTGGCAATCAGCCCCAGCATTTT
V: TRBV14; J: TRBJ2-7; size: NA; D: TRBD1; CDR3: CASSQRRTGEYEQYF; DNA: TGTGCCAGCAGCCAACGTCGGACAGGGGAGTACGAGCAGTACTTC
V: TRBV10-3; J: TRBJ2-1; size: NA; D: TRBD2; CDR3: CAIWGGAGGDNEQFF; DNA: TGTGCCATCTGGGGGGGAGCGGGAGGGGACAATGAGCAGTTCTTC
V: TRBV18; J: TRBJ2-6; size: NA; D: TRBD1; CDR3: CASSPEQGAPGANVLTF; DNA: TGTGCCAGCTCACCGGAGCAGGGGGCGCCTGGGGCCAACGTCCTGACTTTC
V: TRBV3-1/TRBV3-2; J: TRBJ2-7; size: once; D: NA; CDR3: CASSQGFQAYEQYF; DNA: TGTGCCAGCAGCCAGGGCTTCCAGGCCTACGAGCAGTACTTC
V: TRBV30; J: TRBJ1-4; size: once; D: TRBD1; CDR3: CAWSVGDSSEKLFF; DNA: TGTGCCTGGAGTGTCGGGGACAGTAGCGAAAAACTGTTTTTT
V: TRBV10-3; J: TRBJ2-2; size: NA; D: TRBD1; CDR3: CAASGQGAVTGELFF; DNA: TGTGCCGCGTCGGGACAGGGGGCCGTCACCGGGGAGCTGTTTTTT
V: TRBV5-1; J: TRBJ2-3; size: NA; D: NA; CDR3: CASSLGALPDTQYF; DNA: TGCGCCAGCAGCTTAGGAGCACTGCCAGATACGCAGTATTTT
V: TRBV7-2; J: TRBJ2-7; size: NA; D: NA; CDR3: CASSYNGGGVYEQYF; DNA: TGTGCCAGCAGCTATAATGGGGGAGGAGTGTACGAGCAGTACTTC
V: TRBV7-3; J: TRBJ2-6; size: NA; D: TRBD1; CDR3: CASSLTFGRGPGANVLTF; DNA: TGTGCCAGCAGCTTAACGTTTGGCAGGGGGCCTGGGGCCAACGTCCTGACTTTC
V: TRBV7-9; J: TRBJ2-1; size: NA; D: TRBD2; CDR3: CASSRPSGRARRDEQFF; DNA: TGTGCCAGCAGTCGTCCTAGCGGGAGGGCCAGGCGGGATGAGCAGTTCTTC
V: TRBV11-2; J: TRBJ2-1; size: NA; D: TRBD2; CDR3: CASRLGLAGVDEQFF; DNA: TGTGCCAGCAGATTAGGACTAGCGGGAGTCGATGAGCAGTTCTTC
V: TRBV30; J: TRBJ2-5; size: NA; D: NA; CDR3: CAWGGLLAEETQYF; DNA: TGTGCCTGGGGTGGACTGCTCGCGGAGGAGACCCAGTACTTC
V: TRBV2; J: TRBJ1-5; size: once; D: NA; CDR3: CASSGGTSNQPQHF; DNA: TGTGCCAGCAGTGGGGGGACAAGCAATCAGCCCCAGCATTTT
V: TRBV28; J: TRBJ2-5; size: once; D: NA; CDR3: CASSLWTGVQETQYF; DNA: TGTGCCAGCAGTTTATGGACGGGAGTTCAAGAGACCCAGTACTTC
V: TRBV5-8; J: TRBJ2-1; size: NA; D: TRBD1; CDR3: CASSYGRGYNEQFF; DNA: TGTGCCAGCAGCTATGGCAGGGGGTACAATGAGCAGTTCTTC
V: TRBV6-5; J: TRBJ1-6; size: NA; D: NA; CDR3: CASSWQGNNSPLHF; DNA: TGTGCCAGCAGTTGGCAGGGGAACAATTCACCCCTCCACTTT
V: TRBV10-2; J: TRBJ1-4; size: NA; D: TRBD1; CDR3: CASSLTGGTVEKLFF; DNA: TGCGCCAGCTCGTTAACAGGGGGAACGGTGGAAAAACTGTTTTTT
V: TRBV27; J: TRBJ2-7; size: few; D: NA; CDR3: CASSREQYF; DNA: TGTGCCAGCAGCCGCGAGCAGTACTTC
V: TRBV27; J: TRBJ2-3; size: once; D: TRBD2; CDR3: CASSSPYLGLGTDTQYF; DNA: TGTGCCAGCAGTTCGCCTTACCTGGGACTAGGCACAGATACGCAGTATTTT
V: TRBV6-5; J: TRBJ2-2; size: NA; D: TRBD2; CDR3: CASRGRDGTGELFF; DNA: TGTGCCAGCCGGGGGAGGGACGGGACCGGGGAGCTGTTTTTT
V: TRBV7-2; J: TRBJ1-1; size: NA; D: NA; CDR3: CASSPDIDTEAFF; DNA: TGTGCCAGCAGCCCCGACATTGACACTGAAGCTTTCTTT
V: TRBV5-8; J: TRBJ2-7; size: NA; D: NA; CDR3: CASTPPGHYYEQYF; DNA: TGTGCCAGCACCCCTCCGGGACACTATTACGAGCAGTACTTC
V: TRBV28; J: TRBJ1-1; size: NA; D: TRBD1; CDR3: CASSGDRGKAFF; DNA: TGTGCCAGCAGTGGGGACAGGGGGAAAGCTTTCTTT
V: TRBV28; J: TRBJ2-2; size: NA; D: TRBD2; CDR3: CASSPSSGMNTGELFF; DNA: TGTGCCAGCAGTCCCTCTAGCGGGATGAACACCGGGGAGCTGTTTTTT
V: TRBV3-1/TRBV3-2; J: TRBJ2-6; size: NA; D: TRBD1; CDR3: CASSFLVRGTGRSGANVLTF; DNA: TGTGCCAGCAGCTTCCTGGTAAGGGGGACAGGGCGCTCTGGGGCCAACGTCCTGACTTTC
V: TRBV9; J: TRBJ2-2; size: NA; D: TRBD1; CDR3: CASSTRDRGLDTGELFF; DNA: TGTGCCAGCAGTACCCGGGACAGGGGGCTCGACACCGGGGAGCTGTTTTTT
V: TRBV27; J: TRBJ2-1; size: NA; D: NA; CDR3: CASSFSRVGNEQFF; DNA: TGTGCCAGCAGTTTCTCCAGGGTAGGGAATGAGCAGTTCTTC
V: TRBV12-3/TRBV12-4; J: TRBJ1-1; size: NA; D: NA; CDR3: CASSLGGYAFF; DNA: TGTGCCAGCAGTTTGGGGGGATATGCTTTCTTT
V: TRBV19; J: TRBJ2-2; size: NA; D: NA; CDR3: CASSPTGRSTGELFF; DNA: TGTGCCAGTAGTCCGACAGGGAGGAGCACCGGGGAGCTGTTTTTT